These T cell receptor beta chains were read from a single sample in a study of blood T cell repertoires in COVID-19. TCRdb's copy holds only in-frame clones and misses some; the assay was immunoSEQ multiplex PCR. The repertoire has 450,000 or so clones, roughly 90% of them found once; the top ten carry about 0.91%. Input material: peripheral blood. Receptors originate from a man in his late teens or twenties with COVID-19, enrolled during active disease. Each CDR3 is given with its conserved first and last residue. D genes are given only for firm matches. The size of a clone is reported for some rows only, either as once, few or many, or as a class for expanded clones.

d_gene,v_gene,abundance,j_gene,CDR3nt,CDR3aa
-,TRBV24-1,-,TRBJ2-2,TGTGCCACCAGTGATTTATCGAGGGAGGCCGGGGAGCTGTTTTTT,CATSDLSREAGELFF
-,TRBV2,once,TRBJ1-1,TGTGCCAGCAGTGAGGGTTCCGCCGGGGCTTTCTTT,CASSEGSAGAFF
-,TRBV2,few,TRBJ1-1,TGTGCCAGCGGGCAGAAGAACACTGAAGCTTTCTTT,CASGQKNTEAFF
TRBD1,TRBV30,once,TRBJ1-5,TGTGCCTGGAGTGTACGACTCAGGGGGAATCAGCCCCAGCATTTT,CAWSVRLRGNQPQHF
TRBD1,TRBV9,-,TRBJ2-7,TGTGCCAGCAGTCCTACAGGGGGCCACTCCTACGAGCAGTACTTC,CASSPTGGHSYEQYF
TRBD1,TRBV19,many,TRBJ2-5,TGTGCCAGTAGTCGACAGGGACCGAAAGAGACCCAGTACTTC,CASSRQGPKETQYF
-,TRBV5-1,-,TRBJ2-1,TGCGCCAGCAGCTGGAGGGCATTCGGGGTCGGAAGTTCCTACAATGAGCAGTTCTTC,CASSWRAFGVGSSYNEQFF
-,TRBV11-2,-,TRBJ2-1,TGTGCCAGCAGCTCATCCAGGGGAAGGGGCAATGAGCAGTTCTTC,CASSSSRGRGNEQFF
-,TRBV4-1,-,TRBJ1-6,TGCGCCAGCAGCCAAACAGGAATCTATAATTCACCCCTCCACTTT,CASSQTGIYNSPLHF
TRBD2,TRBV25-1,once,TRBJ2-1,TGTGCCAGCAGTGAATTCCGACTAGCGGGAGGAGAGCAGTTCTTC,CASSEFRLAGGEQFF
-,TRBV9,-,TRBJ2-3,TGTGCCAGCAGCGTAGGAGGCGGGAGCACAGATACGCAGTATTTT,CASSVGGGSTDTQYF
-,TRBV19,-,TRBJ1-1,TGTGCCAGTAGTATTATGGGGCTACCAGCTTTCTTT,CASSIMGLPAFF
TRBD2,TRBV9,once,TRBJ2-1,TGTGCCAGCAGCGTAGGAGGGAGGGCCCTCGATGAGCAGTTCTTC,CASSVGGRALDEQFF
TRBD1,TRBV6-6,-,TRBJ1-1,TGTGCCAGCATGGACGAGGGGGCAAAAGCTTTCTTT,CASMDEGAKAFF
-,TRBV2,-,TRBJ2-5,TGTGCCAGCAGGATACAGGGAGGGGAGACCCAGTACTTC,CASRIQGGETQYF
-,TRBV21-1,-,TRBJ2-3,TGTGCCAGCAGCAACCCCTTAGCCACAGATACGCAGTATTTT,CASSNPLATDTQYF
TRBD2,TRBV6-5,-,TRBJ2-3,TGTGCCAGCGCGTTACTAGCGGGTTCAGATACGCAGTATTTT,CASALLAGSDTQYF
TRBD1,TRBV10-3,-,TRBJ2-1,TGTGCCATCAGTGAGACAGGGGATTCCTACAATGAGCAGTTCTTC,CAISETGDSYNEQFF
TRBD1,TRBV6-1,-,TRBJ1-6,TGTGCCAGCAGTGTCAGGGCGACAGGGGAATATAATTCACCCCTCCACTTT,CASSVRATGEYNSPLHF
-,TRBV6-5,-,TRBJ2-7,TGTGCCAGCAGGAGGACCCAGGCAGGGACCTACGAGCAGTACTTC,CASRRTQAGTYEQYF
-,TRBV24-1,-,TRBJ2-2,TGTGCCACCAGTGATCTCAGCGGGACCGGGGAGCTGTTTTTT,CATSDLSGTGELFF
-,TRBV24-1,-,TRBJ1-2,TGTGCCACCAGTGACCCTAGTGTTAACTATGGCTACACCTTC,CATSDPSVNYGYTF
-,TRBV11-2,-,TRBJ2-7,TGTGCCAGCAGCTTATCACAGAACTACGAGCAGTACTTC,CASSLSQNYEQYF
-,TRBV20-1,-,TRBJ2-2,TGCAGTGCTAGTCCTGCCGCGAGTCCCACCGGGGAGCTGTTTTTT,CSASPAASPTGELFF
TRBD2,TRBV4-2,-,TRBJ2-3,TGTGCCAGCAGCCAAGGACTAGCGGGGGCCTATACGCAGTATTTT,CASSQGLAGAYTQYF
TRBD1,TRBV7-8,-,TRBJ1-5,TGTGCCAGCAGCTTAGTATTAGGACAGGGCAATCAGCCCCAGCATTTT,CASSLVLGQGNQPQHF
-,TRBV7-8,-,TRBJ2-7,TGTGCCAGCAGCTTAGCGGTCCTAGTCGCCGAGCAGTACTTC,CASSLAVLVAEQYF
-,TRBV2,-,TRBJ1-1,TGTGCCAGCAGTGACTCGAGTTACACTGAAGCTTTCTTT,CASSDSSYTEAFF
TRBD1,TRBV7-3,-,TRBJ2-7,TGTGCCAGCAGCTTAAGGACAGGGGGAACCTACGAGCAGTACTTC,CASSLRTGGTYEQYF
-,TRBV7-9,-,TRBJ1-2,TGTGCCAGCAGCTTATTGGTAGGGACAAACTATGGCTACACCTTC,CASSLLVGTNYGYTF
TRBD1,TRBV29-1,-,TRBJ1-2,TGCAGCTGCGATTCCGGGACAGGGGACTATGGCTACACCTTC,CSCDSGTGDYGYTF
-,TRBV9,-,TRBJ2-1,TGTGCCAGCAGCGTAGATCCCCCCGGAGGGCCTCAGTTCTTC,CASSVDPPGGPQFF
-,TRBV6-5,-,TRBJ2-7,TGTGCCAGCAGGGACCCCCGGACACCTCTCGAGCAGTACTTC,CASRDPRTPLEQYF
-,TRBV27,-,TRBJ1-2,TGTGCCAGCAGTTCACAGGTTGGATATGGCTACACCTTC,CASSSQVGYGYTF
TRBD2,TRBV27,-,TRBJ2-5,TGTGCCAGCACCAGAGCGGGGCAAGAGACCCAGTACTTC,CASTRAGQETQYF
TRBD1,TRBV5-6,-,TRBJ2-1,TGTGCCAGCAGTCACGACAGGGACAATGAGCAGTTCTTC,CASSHDRDNEQFF
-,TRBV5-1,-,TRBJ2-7,TGCGCCAGCAGCTTGGGGCCAACAGGGTCCTCCTACGAGCAGTACTTC,CASSLGPTGSSYEQYF
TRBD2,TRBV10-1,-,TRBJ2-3,TGCGCCAGCAGCGGCGGGAGAAACACAGATACGCAGTATTTT,CASSGGRNTDTQYF
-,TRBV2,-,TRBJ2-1,TGTGCCAGCGTCACTGACTCCTACAATGAGCAGTTCTTC,CASVTDSYNEQFF
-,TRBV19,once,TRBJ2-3,TGTGCCAGTAGCTCCGGGGGAGGCACAGATACGCAGTATTTT,CASSSGGGTDTQYF
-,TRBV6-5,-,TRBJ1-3,TGTGCCAGCAGTTACAGGGGCAAAAACTCTGGAAACACCATATATTTT,CASSYRGKNSGNTIYF